This TCR beta chain was captured by sequencing in a study of blood T cell repertoires in COVID-19 (dated by TCRdb to about 2020). Study-level background: Recovered participants in ImmuneRACE Cohort 3 were defined as having two consecutive negative NP/OP PCR tests, clearance from a healthcare professional, or resolution of symptoms. Samples from collaborators originated in the United States, Italy and Spain and spanned both the acute and convalescent phases of COVID-19. The material from the prospective study consisted of cDNA or gDNA derived from T cells, B-cell-depleted T cells, or PBMCs. The dataset comprised deeply sampled blood TCRbeta repertoires from subjects exposed to, actively infected with, or recovered from COVID-19. The repertoires were released in a freely available public database intended as a resource for research on the immune response to SARS-CoV-2. Samples were obtained from the ongoing ImmuneRACE study (first 160 participants) and from some 1,300 subjects provided by 6 global collaborators. Sample metadata almost always included a de-identified subject ID, COVID-19 status, age in years and sex. Where available, HLA class I and class II types were taken from metadata supplied by the sample provider and were not determined by assay-based typing. Broader findings and caveats from the paper: The quantity of clinical and demographic metadata differed by source and by participant and was supplied without curation.

The CDR3 runs 12 residues from the cysteine to the phenylalanine. The DNA shown is the 36-base CDR3, in frame from base 1. Trimming takes 6 bases from V and 7 bases from J, and the germline ends sit 10 bases apart. Participants in the prospective study were aged roughly 18 to 100 years, lived in about two dozen United States geographic areas, and enrolled through a virtual design. To assign participants to cohorts, the prospective study relied on clinical history that participants themselves reported in a screening survey and a study questionnaire. Mobile phlebotomists in the prospective study collected whole blood, serum and a nasopharyngeal or oropharyngeal swab from every participant. Participants in the prospective study had the option to provide additional blood draws and questionnaires over a roughly 2-month period. Before DNA extraction, prospective study blood samples were shipped either frozen or at room temperature.

Turning to this clone: Its specific antigen is unknown. No base quality values were provided; no much bigger clone lies one nucleotide off.

The immunoSEQ Assay, a bias-controlled multiplex PCR, was used to amplify TCRbeta CDR3 regions from genomic DNA. The authors' analysis ran thus. Nucleated cell counts per sample were estimated from amplification of reference gene primers within the assay. To quantify the absolute abundance of each unique TCRbeta CDR3 rearrangement, sequence reads were collapsed and filtered. For each sample, productive Simpson clonality was calculated as the square root of Simpson's diversity index across productive rearrangements. TCRdb took this table from immuneACCESS and kept in-frame rearrangements with V and J called. Such tables lack part of the clones; where checked against another copy, unresolved V genes explain under half of the gap, and the rest is unexplained. V and J calls and clone size are those listed in that table; D and trimming were worked out from the DNA. The sample profile shows 200,000 to 250,000 clones; over 75% of them were found once. Of the sample, 7% to 7.5% is held by the ten largest clones.

Input material: PBMCs or T cells enriched from blood (not recorded which). The chain was built from TRBV12-3 or TRBV12-4 and TRBJ1-3; D gene: possibly TRBD1, on 6 matching bases. This TCR came from a man aged 25 to 45 in a cohort exposed to, infected with or recovered from COVID-19 (not recorded which). The CDR3 region has the sequence CASSPQGNTIYF. At the DNA level, the sequence is TGTGCCAGCAGCCCCCAGGGGAACACCATATATTTT.